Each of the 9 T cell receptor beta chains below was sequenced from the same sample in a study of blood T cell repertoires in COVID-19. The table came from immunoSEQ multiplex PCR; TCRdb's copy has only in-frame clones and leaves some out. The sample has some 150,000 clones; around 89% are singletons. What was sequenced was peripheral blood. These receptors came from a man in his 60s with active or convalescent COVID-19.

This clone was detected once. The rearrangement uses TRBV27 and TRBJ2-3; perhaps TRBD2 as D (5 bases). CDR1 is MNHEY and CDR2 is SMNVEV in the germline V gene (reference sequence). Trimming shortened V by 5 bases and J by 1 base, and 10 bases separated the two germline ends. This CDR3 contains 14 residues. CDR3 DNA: TGTGCCAGCAGTCCGGAGGTGGGCACAGATACGCAGTATTTT. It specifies CASSPEVGTDTQYF.

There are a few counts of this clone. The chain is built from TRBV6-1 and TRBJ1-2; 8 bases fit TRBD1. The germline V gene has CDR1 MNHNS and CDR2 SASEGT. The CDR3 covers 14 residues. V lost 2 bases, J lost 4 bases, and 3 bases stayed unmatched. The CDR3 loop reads CASSEQDRVYGYTF. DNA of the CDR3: TGTGCCAGCAGTGAACAGGACAGGGTCTATGGCTACACCTTC.

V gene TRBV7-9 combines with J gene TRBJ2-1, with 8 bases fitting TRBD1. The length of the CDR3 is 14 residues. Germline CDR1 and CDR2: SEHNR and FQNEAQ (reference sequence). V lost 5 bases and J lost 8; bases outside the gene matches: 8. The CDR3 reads CASSLRTGRDEQFF. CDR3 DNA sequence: TGTGCCAGCAGCCTTCGGACAGGGAGAGATGAGCAGTTCTTC.

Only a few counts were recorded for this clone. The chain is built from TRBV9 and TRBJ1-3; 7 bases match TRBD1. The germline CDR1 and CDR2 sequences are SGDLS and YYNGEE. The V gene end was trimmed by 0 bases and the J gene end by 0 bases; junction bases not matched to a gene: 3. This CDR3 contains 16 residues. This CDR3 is CASSVGTGISGNTIYF. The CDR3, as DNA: TGTGCCAGCAGCGTAGGGACAGGCATCTCTGGAAACACCATATATTTT. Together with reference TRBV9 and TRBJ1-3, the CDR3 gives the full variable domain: DSGVTQTPKHLITATGQRVTLRCSPRSGDLSVYWYQQSLDQGLQFLIQYYNGEERAKGNILERFSAQQFPDLHSELNLSSLELGDSALYFCASSVGTGISGNTIYFGEGSWLTVV.

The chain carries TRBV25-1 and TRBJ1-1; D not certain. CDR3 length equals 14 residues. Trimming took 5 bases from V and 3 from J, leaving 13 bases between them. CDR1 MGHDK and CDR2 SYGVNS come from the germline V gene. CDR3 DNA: TGTGCCAGCAGTCTCGCGGACTACGACACTGAAGCTTTCTTT. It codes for CASSLADYDTEAFF. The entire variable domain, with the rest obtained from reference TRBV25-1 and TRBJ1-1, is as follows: EADIYQTPRYLVIGTGKKITLECSQTMGHDKMYWYQQDPGMELHLIHYSYGVNSTEKGDLSSESTVSRIRTEHFPLTLESARPSHTSQYLCASSLADYDTEAFFGQGTRLTVV.

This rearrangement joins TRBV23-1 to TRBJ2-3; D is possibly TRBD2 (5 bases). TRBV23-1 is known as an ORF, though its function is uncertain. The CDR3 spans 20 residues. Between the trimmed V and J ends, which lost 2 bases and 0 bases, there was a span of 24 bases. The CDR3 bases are TGCGCCAGCAGTCAAACTTTGACCCGTCCGGGGAACTCTAGCACAGATACGCAGTATTTT. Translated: CASSQTLTRPGNSSTDTQYF.

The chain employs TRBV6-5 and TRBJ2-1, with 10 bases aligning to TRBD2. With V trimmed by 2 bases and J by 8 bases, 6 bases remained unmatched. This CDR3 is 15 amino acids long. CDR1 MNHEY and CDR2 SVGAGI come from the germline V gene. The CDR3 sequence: CASSYLSGGAYEQFF. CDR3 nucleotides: TGTGCCAGCAGTTACCTCAGCGGGGGGGCCTATGAGCAGTTCTTC.

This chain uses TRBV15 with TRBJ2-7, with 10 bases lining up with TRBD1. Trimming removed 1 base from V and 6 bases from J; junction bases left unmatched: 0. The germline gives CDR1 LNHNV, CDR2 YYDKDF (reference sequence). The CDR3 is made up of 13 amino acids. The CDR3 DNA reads TGTGCCACCAGCAGAGGGACAGGGGGCGAGCAGTACTTC. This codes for CATSRGTGGEQYF.

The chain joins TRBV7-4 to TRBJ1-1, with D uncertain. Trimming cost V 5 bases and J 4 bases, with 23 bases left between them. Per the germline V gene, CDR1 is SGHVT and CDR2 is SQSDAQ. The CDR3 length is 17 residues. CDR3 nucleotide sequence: TGTGCCAGCAGCCTGCTCGCCTTGGGCGAGGGTTCCACTGAAGCTTTCTTT. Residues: CASSLLALGEGSTEAFF.